The clone carrying this T cell receptor (beta chain) is medium-sized in the sample. What it binds is not known. This sample is drawn from a study of blood T cell dynamics during melanoma immunotherapy. Study summary: Patients with metastatic melanoma got pembrolizumab or nivolumab-ipilimumab as first-line care. Findings of the study overall: It remained unknown if the driving T cell clones were melanoma-specific.

Between the trimmed V and J ends, which lost 4 bases and 1 base, there was a span of 17 bases. Germline loops: CDR1 SQVTM, CDR2 ANQGSEA. The CDR3 is made up of 17 amino acids. The time point is: week 3, after first cycle of checkpoint inhibitor. Every bulk PBMC sample received the same 350 ng of DNA. Assay used: immunoSEQ multiplex PCR; TCRdb lists only in-frame clones, some missing. Here the sample spans roughly 29,000 clones, 65% to 85% being singletons. The source was blood, collected from a patient treated with checkpoint blockade. The sequence was obtained from a human donor with melanoma. The gene calls are TRBV29-1 and TRBJ2-6, with unresolved D. CDR3 protein: CSVAGLVVASGANVLTF. CDR3 DNA sequence: TGCAGCGTTGCAGGCCTGGTAGTGGCTTCTGGGGCCAACGTCCTGACTTTC.